This T cell receptor beta chain was profiled in a study of T cell responses to AZD1222 COVID-19 vaccine (TCRdb year 2021). With respect to the entire study: TCR sequencing was performed for roughly 250 trial participants, of whom about 200 were given two doses of AZD1222 and around 26 were given two doses of MenACWY control vaccine. Trial participants were enrolled by age into subgroups of 18-55, 56-69 and 70-plus years, and about 150, 27 and 61 TCR-sequenced participants, respectively, were included in these subgroups. The paper as a whole reports these results and caveats: No day 14 peak-response samples were available, so repertoires were characterized only after the peak T cell response. Conclusions about previously exposed vaccinees were limited because only six AZD1222 recipients were SARS-CoV-2 seropositive at baseline. The 56-69-year group was small, and its depth increase did not reach significance, likely because of low power. Most participants were white British and females outnumbered males, and the authors suggested that clonal diversity may have been underestimated. After two AZD1222 doses, spike-specific TCR breadth and depth were significantly higher than at day 0 and than in MenACWY recipients. CD4 TCRs associated with the vaccine covered the entire spike protein, and the dominant responses were in regions 160-218 and 743-854. Epitopes outside the regions mutated in the B.1.351 and B.1.1.7 variants were reportedly recognized by nearly half of the unique spike-specific TCRs.

The CDR3 regions of human TCRbeta chains were analyzed by immunosequencing. Processing in the source paper ran as follows. Repertoire TCRs were matched against a reference library of SARS-CoV-2-specific TCRs generated with the MIRA antigen-specificity platform. Breadth meant the fraction of unique TCRs that were SARS-CoV-2-associated, whereas depth meant the fraction of total T cells that were SARS-CoV-2-associated. Using the MIRA data, every spike-specific TCR was mapped to the spike region that the TCR reacted to and assigned to either a CD4 or a CD8 class. Log10-transformed breadth and depth values were compared by one-way ANOVA with Sidak's multiple comparisons tests. TCRdb stores this immuneACCESS table with in-frame sequences only. Part of the clones is absent; in the studies checked, under half of the shortfall reflects unresolved V genes, and no reason is known for the rest. Clone size and V and J calls were adopted from that table, with D and trimming inferred from the DNA. The sample yields around 150,000 clones; roughly nine tenths were counted once. Approximately 1.3% of the sample rests with the top ten.

The CDR3 sequence holds 15 residues, the cysteine and phenylalanine included. Just CDR3 DNA is preserved here, 45 bases in frame from base 1. Via the germline V gene, CDR1 is ENHRY and CDR2 SYGVKD. V is pared back by 4 bases and J by 2 bases, with 12 bases lying between the germline termini. Turning to this clone: It lacks a known antigen. No per-base quality is available; no much larger clone lies one base away.

The time point label, as the study defines it: about 28 days (+/-7) after the second vaccine dose. AZD1222 recipients with second doses at about 4 weeks or about 12 weeks were pooled, because spike-specific TCR depth and breadth did not differ between schedules. Samples from vaccinated people were obtained from the UK trials COV001 and COV002, which included a single-blind randomized controlled phase 2/3 trial of AZD1222 (ChAdOx1 nCoV-19) in healthy adults. Trial participant PBMC samples were collected at day 0 and day 28 after the second dose for TCRbeta chain sequencing. The chain employs TRBV10-3 and TRBJ1-5, and possibly TRBD1, on 5 matching bases. Material: peripheral blood, obtained 28 days after the second AZD1222 dose. This sequence was found in an adult who received the AZD1222 COVID-19 vaccine. The DNA sequence is as follows: TGTGCCATCAGTGGAGCAGGGTTGGGCAATCAGCCCCAGCATTTT. Translated, this is CAISGAGLGNQPQHF.